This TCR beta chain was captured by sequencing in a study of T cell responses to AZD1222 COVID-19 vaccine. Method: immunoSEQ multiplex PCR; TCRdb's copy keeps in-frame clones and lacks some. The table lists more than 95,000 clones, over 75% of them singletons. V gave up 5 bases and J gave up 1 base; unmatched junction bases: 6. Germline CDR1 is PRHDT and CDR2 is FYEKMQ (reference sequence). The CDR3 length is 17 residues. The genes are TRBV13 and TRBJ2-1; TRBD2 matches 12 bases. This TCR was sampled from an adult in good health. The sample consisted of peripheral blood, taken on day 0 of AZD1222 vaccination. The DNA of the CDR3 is TGTGCCAGCAGCCCCCCCCTAGCGGGAGGGTCCTACAATGAGCAGTTCTTC. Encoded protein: CASSPPLAGGSYNEQFF.